These 2 T cell receptor beta chains were sequenced from one sample in a study of CD8 T cells in Susac syndrome. After extraction with the RNeasy kit, about 0.5 to 1 ug of the RNA was reverse transcribed using random hexamers. TCRdb re-derived calls from the immunoSEQ multiplex PCR reads in MiXCR, one entry per CDR3 protein. The sample has more than 150,000 distinct CDR3 sequences; roughly 95% are singletons. Specimen: CD4+ T cells from PBMCs. The receptors come from a human donor with Susac syndrome.

The chain carries TRBV7-2 and TRBJ2-5; D is ambiguous. Germline V CDR1 and CDR2: SGHTA, FQGNSA. This CDR3 is built from 12 residues. Trimming cost V 4 bases and J 5 bases, with 8 bases left between them. The CDR3 DNA reads TGTGCCAGCAGCTGGGGATTCGAGACCCAGTACTTC. It specifies CASSWGFETQYF.

V usage is TRBV12-3 or TRBV12-4 and J usage is TRBJ2-5; 8 bases are shared with TRBD1. This CDR3 has 15 residues. V trimming: 5 bases; J trimming: 4 bases; junction bases outside the gene matches: 9. CDR3 in amino acids: CASSPRTGKIETQYF. In nucleotides, the CDR3 is TGTGCCAGCAGTCCGAGGACAGGGAAAATAGAGACCCAGTACTTC.